One and the same sample provided the 5 T cell receptor beta chains below, sequenced in a study of blood T cells in healthy people across ages. Using a J-beta primer mix together with a sample-barcoded 5' primer, a second PCR was run for about 6 to 12 cycles. From the 5' RACE reads, TCRdb called clonotypes with MiXCR, one entry per CDR3 protein. The sample shows fewer than 2 million distinct CDR3 sequences, about 39% of them seen only once. Material for sequencing was blood. The receptors shown here come from a human donor in good health.

This clonotype was counted between two and nine times. The rearrangement links TRBV14 to TRBJ2-1; 11 nucleotides align to TRBD1. This CDR3 spans 16 amino acids. The J segment lost 8 bases and the V segment lost 4 bases, leaving 10 bases of the junction unmatched. Germline V CDR1 and CDR2: SGHDN, FVKESK. CDR3 region: CASSLHPGQGVYEQFF. CDR3 in DNA: TGTGCCAGCAGCCTTCATCCGGGACAGGGGGTCTATGAGCAGTTCTTC. The complete variable domain, with remaining parts taken from reference TRBV14 and TRBJ2-1, reads EAGVTQFPSHSVIEKGQTVTLRCDPISGHDNLYWYRRVMGKEIKFLLHFVKESKQDESGMPNNRFLAERTGGTYSTLKVQPAELEDSGVYFCASSLHPGQGVYEQFFGPGTRLTVL.

There are many counts of this clonotype. The chain uses TRBV10-3 and TRBJ2-1, with 7 nucleotides matching TRBD2. J was trimmed by 1 base and V by 4 bases; bases with no gene match: 4. Per the germline V gene, CDR1 is ENHRY and CDR2 is SYGVKD. The CDR3 is 15 amino acids. Here the CDR3 reads CAISVGGESYNEQFF. CDR3 in DNA: TGTGCCATCAGTGTTGGGGGGGAATCCTACAATGAGCAGTTCTTC.

In nucleotides, the CDR3 is TGTGCCAGCAGCTTGGATTTGCTTGAGGAGACCCAGTACTTC. As protein: CASSLDLLEETQYF. The genes are TRBV7-6 and TRBJ2-7; D ambiguous. Judging by the DNA end, TRBJ2-5 fits better; the J call may be wrong. The V gene's germline CDR1 is SGHVS and CDR2 FNYEAQ. The CDR3 totals 14 residues.

V and J are TRBV2 and TRBJ1-2; D unresolved. CDR1 is SNHLY, CDR2 FYNNEI, per germline. The CDR3 has 14 amino acids. The V gene lost 4 bases and the J gene lost 3 bases, with 12 bases spanning the gap. This chain's CDR3 is CASSATRSHYGYTF. The CDR3 nucleotides are TGTGCCAGCAGTGCAACCAGGTCTCACTATGGCTACACCTTC. Combining the CDR3 with reference TRBV2 and TRBJ1-2 gives the whole variable domain EPEVTQTPSHQVTQMGQEVILRCVPISNHLYFYWYRQILGQKVEFLVSFYNNEISEKSEIFDDQFSVERPDGSNFTLKIRSTKLEDSAMYFCASSATRSHYGYTFGSGTRLTVV.

This clonotype was detected a few times. The chain employs TRBV5-1 and TRBJ1-6; possibly TRBD1 for D (5 bases). The CDR3 is made up of 13 amino acids. Germline V gene data show CDR1 as SGHRS and CDR2 as YFSETQ. V was trimmed by 1 base and J by 10 bases, leaving 9 bases between them. The CDR3 sequence: CASSLTGWSPLHF. CDR3 DNA: TGCGCCAGCAGCTTGACAGGTTGGTCACCCCTCCACTTT.